A selection of T cell receptor beta chains follows, all from one sample in a study of T-cell reconstitution after alpha-beta-depleted transplantation in children. TCRdb passed the PCR reads through MiXCR, listing each CDR3 protein once. The sample contains 400,000 to 500,000 distinct CDR3 sequences, around 9.9% of which appear only once. Here the sequenced sample was PBMCs from the stem cell graft donor, taken from the stem cell graft. These receptors came from a human donor who donated a stem cell graft to a child with acute myeloid leukemia. The CDR3 runs from the conserved cysteine through the conserved F or W. Each record gives: D gene, clone size, V gene, J gene, CDR3 protein, CDR3 DNA. D genes are given only for firm matches. The size field is filled for only some rows; it gives once, few, many or a size class.

d_gene: -
abundance: few
v_gene: TRBV29-1
j_gene: TRBJ1-2
CDR3aa: CSVVFGAAGGYTF
CDR3nt: TGCAGCGTTGTGTTTGGCGCCGCGGGCGGCTACACCTTC

d_gene: -
abundance: -
v_gene: TRBV12-2
j_gene: TRBJ1-1
CDR3aa: CASRLWTVNTEAFF
CDR3nt: TGTGCAAGTCGCTTATGGACGGTGAACACTGAAGCTTTCTTT

d_gene: -
abundance: -
v_gene: TRBV5-4
j_gene: TRBJ2-1
CDR3aa: CASSLGGTSVNEQFF
CDR3nt: TGTGCCAGCAGCTTGGGTGGAACGAGCGTCAATGAGCAGTTCTTC

d_gene: -
abundance: few
v_gene: TRBV10-3
j_gene: TRBJ1-2
CDR3aa: CAISARTAYGYTF
CDR3nt: TGTGCCATCAGTGCGAGGACAGCCTATGGCTACACCTTC

d_gene: TRBD2
abundance: few
v_gene: TRBV4-1
j_gene: TRBJ2-1
CDR3aa: CASSHRLAGIYNEQFF
CDR3nt: TGCGCCAGCAGCCACCGTCTAGCGGGGATCTACAATGAGCAGTTCTTC

d_gene: TRBD1
abundance: few
v_gene: TRBV12-3/TRBV12-4
j_gene: TRBJ1-4
CDR3aa: CASSPWTGVVEKLFF
CDR3nt: TGTGCCAGCTCCCCATGGACAGGGGTTGTTGAAAAACTGTTTTTT

d_gene: -
abundance: many
v_gene: TRBV11-2
j_gene: TRBJ2-6
CDR3aa: CASKISGANVLTF
CDR3nt: TGTGCCAGCAAGATCTCTGGGGCCAACGTCCTGACTTTC

d_gene: TRBD2
abundance: few
v_gene: TRBV9
j_gene: TRBJ2-3
CDR3aa: CASSVARTSGPGMNTQYF
CDR3nt: TGTGCCAGCAGCGTAGCTAGGACTAGCGGACCCGGCATGAATACGCAGTATTTT

d_gene: -
abundance: few
v_gene: TRBV4-1
j_gene: TRBJ2-5
CDR3aa: CASSQGGHTQETQYF
CDR3nt: TGCGCCAGCAGCCAAGGGGGACACACACAAGAGACCCAGTACTTC

d_gene: -
abundance: many
v_gene: TRBV7-2
j_gene: TRBJ2-5
CDR3aa: CASSLMVWETQYF
CDR3nt: TGTGCCAGCAGCTTAATGGTCTGGGAGACCCAGTACTTC

d_gene: -
abundance: -
v_gene: TRBV20-1
j_gene: TRBJ2-3
CDR3aa: CSARRGAPQYF
CDR3nt: TGCAGTGCTAGGAGGGGGGCGCCGCAGTATTTT

d_gene: -
abundance: few
v_gene: TRBV6-5
j_gene: TRBJ2-4
CDR3aa: CASSYLEFQYF
CDR3nt: TGTGCCAGCAGTTACTTAGAATTTCAGTACTTC

d_gene: -
abundance: many
v_gene: TRBV5-1
j_gene: TRBJ2-5
CDR3aa: CASSSLQGQETQYF
CDR3nt: TGCGCCAGCAGCTCCCTTCAGGGCCAAGAGACCCAGTACTTC

d_gene: -
abundance: few
v_gene: TRBV20-1
j_gene: TRBJ1-1
CDR3aa: CSASIGRGTEAFF
CDR3nt: TGCAGTGCTAGCATAGGCAGGGGCACTGAAGCTTTCTTT

d_gene: -
abundance: few
v_gene: TRBV20-1
j_gene: TRBJ2-7
CDR3aa: CSASWSQGGYEQYF
CDR3nt: TGCAGTGCTAGTTGGTCGCAGGGGGGCTACGAGCAGTACTTC

d_gene: TRBD1
abundance: few
v_gene: TRBV7-9
j_gene: TRBJ2-7
CDR3aa: CASTVNSGTGAYEQYF
CDR3nt: TGTGCCAGCACCGTTAACTCCGGGACAGGGGCCTACGAGCAGTACTTC

d_gene: -
abundance: few
v_gene: TRBV6-5
j_gene: TRBJ1-6
CDR3aa: CASRTGNSPLHF
CDR3nt: TGTGCCAGCAGAACGGGTAACTCACCCCTCCACTTT

d_gene: TRBD1
abundance: few
v_gene: TRBV7-2
j_gene: TRBJ2-1
CDR3aa: CASSFQGANEQFF
CDR3nt: TGTGCCAGCAGCTTCCAGGGGGCGAATGAGCAGTTCTTC

d_gene: -
abundance: many
v_gene: TRBV7-2
j_gene: TRBJ1-5
CDR3aa: CASSYSGGYGQPQHF
CDR3nt: TGTGCCAGCAGCTACTCGGGGGGCTATGGTCAGCCCCAGCATTTT

d_gene: TRBD1
abundance: many
v_gene: TRBV29-1
j_gene: TRBJ2-5
CDR3aa: CSVGSAGTGDGQTQYF
CDR3nt: TGCAGCGTTGGATCCGCCGGGACAGGGGATGGTCAGACCCAGTACTTC

d_gene: TRBD1
abundance: few
v_gene: TRBV29-1
j_gene: TRBJ2-1
CDR3aa: CSVERRDRALYNEQFF
CDR3nt: TGCAGCGTTGAAAGGCGGGACAGGGCCCTCTACAATGAGCAGTTCTTC

d_gene: TRBD1
abundance: -
v_gene: TRBV19
j_gene: TRBJ1-1
CDR3aa: CASSGTGGWTEAFF
CDR3nt: TGTGCCAGTAGCGGGACAGGGGGATGGACTGAAGCTTTCTTT

d_gene: -
abundance: -
v_gene: TRBV20-1
j_gene: TRBJ1-6
CDR3aa: CSARLAGSSPLHF
CDR3nt: TGCAGTGCTAGACTGGCAGGGAGCTCACCCCTCCACTTT

d_gene: -
abundance: -
v_gene: TRBV5-5
j_gene: TRBJ1-6
CDR3aa: CASSLVTDSPLHF
CDR3nt: TGTGCCAGCAGCTTGGTGACGGATTCACCCCTCCACTTT

d_gene: -
abundance: many
v_gene: TRBV7-8
j_gene: TRBJ1-1
CDR3aa: CATRGTDTEAFF
CDR3nt: TGTGCCACCAGGGGTACGGACACTGAAGCTTTCTTT

d_gene: TRBD1
abundance: few
v_gene: TRBV4-1
j_gene: TRBJ2-7
CDR3aa: CASSQGPGTDLSYEQYF
CDR3nt: TGCGCCAGCAGCCAGGGACCGGGGACAGACCTCTCCTACGAGCAGTACTTC

d_gene: -
abundance: -
v_gene: TRBV12-5
j_gene: TRBJ2-7
CDR3aa: CASGLQRGSNEQYF
CDR3nt: TGTGCTAGTGGTTTGCAAAGGGGATCCAACGAGCAGTACTTC

d_gene: TRBD2
abundance: once
v_gene: TRBV2
j_gene: TRBJ2-1
CDR3aa: CASSEPLAGGFEQFF
CDR3nt: TGTGCCAGCAGTGAACCACTAGCGGGAGGTTTTGAGCAGTTCTTC

d_gene: TRBD2
abundance: -
v_gene: TRBV4-2
j_gene: TRBJ2-1
CDR3aa: CASSPLGGAGGYNEQFF
CDR3nt: TGTGCCAGCAGCCCTCTGGGGGGAGCGGGGGGCTACAATGAGCAGTTCTTC

d_gene: -
abundance: many
v_gene: TRBV3-1
j_gene: TRBJ2-5
CDR3aa: CASSQVLGQSGAQYF
CDR3nt: TGTGCCAGCAGCCAAGTCCTCGGACAGTCAGGGGCCCAGTACTTC

d_gene: TRBD1
abundance: few
v_gene: TRBV5-1
j_gene: TRBJ2-5
CDR3aa: CASSLGDRDQETQYF
CDR3nt: TGCGCCAGCAGCTTGGGGGACAGGGACCAAGAGACCCAGTACTTC

d_gene: TRBD2
abundance: -
v_gene: TRBV7-6
j_gene: TRBJ2-1
CDR3aa: CASSTGGMAGLYNEQFF
CDR3nt: TGTGCCAGCAGCACGGGAGGTATGGCGGGGCTCTACAATGAGCAGTTCTTC

d_gene: TRBD1
abundance: few
v_gene: TRBV6-2/TRBV6-3
j_gene: TRBJ2-7
CDR3aa: CASSYGTGEHSYEQYF
CDR3nt: TGTGCCAGCAGTTACGGGACAGGGGAGCACTCCTACGAGCAGTACTTC

d_gene: TRBD1
abundance: many
v_gene: TRBV7-8
j_gene: TRBJ1-1
CDR3aa: CASSSQGAEAFF
CDR3nt: TGTGCCAGCAGCTCCCAGGGGGCTGAAGCTTTCTTT

d_gene: TRBD1
abundance: -
v_gene: TRBV5-1
j_gene: TRBJ2-3
CDR3aa: CASSLSGGADTQYF
CDR3nt: TGCGCCAGCAGCTTGTCAGGGGGCGCAGATACGCAGTATTTT

d_gene: -
abundance: -
v_gene: TRBV20-1
j_gene: TRBJ2-3
CDR3aa: CSARGAPGRLGTDTQYF
CDR3nt: TGCAGTGCTAGAGGTGCTCCTGGTCGGTTGGGCACAGATACGCAGTATTTT

d_gene: TRBD1
abundance: -
v_gene: TRBV10-3
j_gene: TRBJ1-2
CDR3aa: CAISPGQGRYGYTF
CDR3nt: TGTGCCATCAGTCCGGGACAGGGGCGCTATGGCTACACCTTC